These 31 T cell receptor beta chains were sequenced from one sample in a study of Ad26.COV2.S vaccination and SARS-CoV-2 variants (dated by TCRdb to the early 2020s). The library relied on the immunoSEQ multiplex PCR assay. TCRdb carries this immuneACCESS record with in-frame sequences only. Its versions omit some clonotypes, under half of them owing to an unresolved V gene in the studies checked, with the rest unexplained. This sample comprises about 350,000 clones, less than 90% of them detected only once. The top ten clones comprise around 11% of the sample. Taken with the paper, the label for treatment or condition translates to: over 15 received Ad26.COV2.S at low or high dose, single or two shots; about 5 received placebo; per-sample allocation not given. For vaccine and placebo recipients, the sequenced repertoires came from samples collected on day 63 after the first injection. The source was peripheral blood, collected in a trial of Ad26.COV2.S vaccine versus placebo. These receptors were collected from a person aged 18-65 years who received the Ad26.COV2.S COVID-19 vaccine or a placebo.

The chain has TRBV7-9 and TRBJ2-7; unclear D gene. This CDR3 comprises 13 residues. Germline V CDR1 and CDR2: SEHNR, FQNEAQ (reference sequence). V dropped 3 bases and J dropped 4 bases, with 10 bases sitting between them. CDR3 nucleotide sequence: TGTGCCAGCAGCTTCGATCTGGGTTACGAGCAGTACTTC. Amino acids: CASSFDLGYEQYF.

This chain's CDR3 is CASRTSGDFGYNEQFF. CDR3 in DNA: TGTGCCAGTAGGACTAGCGGAGATTTCGGTTACAATGAGCAGTTCTTC. This chain links TRBV19 with TRBJ2-1, with 9 nucleotides matching TRBD2. Germline assignment: CDR1 LNHDA and CDR2 SQIVND (reference sequence). The length of the CDR3 is 16 residues. The V and J ends lost 6 bases and 4 bases, in that order; junction bases with no gene match: 10.

The chain uses TRBV19 and TRBJ1-5; TRBD1 might be the D (6 bases). Germline-derived CDR1 and CDR2 are LNHDA and SQIVND (reference sequence). CDR3 size: 15 residues. V lost 6 bases to trimming and J lost 1 base, with 13 bases between them. CDR3 DNA: TGTGCCAGTAGCGGGGGGCGGGAAAGCAATCAGCCCCAGCATTTT. Its protein is CASSGGRESNQPQHF.

This clone was counted a single time. This sequence joins TRBV19 and TRBJ2-7; 10 nucleotides agree with TRBD1. There are 15 residues in the CDR3. J gave up 3 bases and V 3 bases, and 5 bases lay outside the gene matches. The germline gives CDR1 LNHDA, CDR2 SQIVND (reference sequence). The CDR3 coding sequence is TGTGCCAGTAGTATCGGGACAGGGGAATACTACGAGCAGTACTTC. Translation: CASSIGTGEYYEQYF.

This clone was recorded only once. The V and J genes are TRBV28 and TRBJ2-3; 7 bases line up with TRBD2. Germline V CDR1 and CDR2: MDHEN, SYDVKM. The CDR3 length is 16 residues. Unmatched junction bases numbered 9, after V lost 3 bases and J lost 3 bases. The CDR3 nucleotides are TGTGCCAGCAGTTTTGGATTAACGGGAGGAACAGATACGCAGTATTTT. Amino acids: CASSFGLTGGTDTQYF.

CDR3 region: CASSLGRAGQPQHF. The DNA for the CDR3 is TGTGCCAGCAGCTTAGGCAGGGCCGGTCAGCCCCAGCATTTT. The rearrangement joins TRBV13 to TRBJ1-5; D might be TRBD1 (5 bases). Germline assignment: CDR1 PRHDT and CDR2 FYEKMQ (reference sequence). V shed 0 bases and J shed 6 bases, with 9 bases lying between them. The CDR3 has 14 amino acids.

The CDR3 reads CAISDPGTGIYEQYF. The CDR3 nucleotides read TGTGCCATCAGTGACCCCGGGACAGGAATCTACGAGCAGTACTTC. The chain is built from TRBV10-3 and TRBJ2-7; 8 bases are a match to TRBD1. Germline V gene data show CDR1 as ENHRY and CDR2 as SYGVKD. J was trimmed by 3 bases and V by 3 bases; bases with no gene match: 7. This CDR3 is built from 15 residues.

The rearrangement links TRBV6-5 to TRBJ1-2, with D uncertain. The length of the CDR3 is 13 residues. V was trimmed by 6 bases and J by 7 bases, leaving 15 bases between them. In germline, CDR1 is MNHEY, CDR2 SVGAGI. In DNA, the CDR3 is TGTGCCAGCAGCCCCAACCTGTACGGTGGCTACACCTTC. As protein: CASSPNLYGGYTF.

The rearrangement links TRBV28 to TRBJ1-4; D gene ambiguous. V lost 5 bases, J lost 6 bases, and 7 bases lay in between. The germline gives CDR1 MDHEN, CDR2 SYDVKM. The CDR3 has 12 residues. The CDR3 coding sequence is TGTGCCAGCAGTCAGATCTATGAAAAACTGTTTTTT. It translates to CASSQIYEKLFF. The full variable domain, in which reference TRBV28 and TRBJ1-4 provide the parts outside the CDR3, is DVKVTQSSRYLVKRTGEKVFLECVQDMDHENMFWYRQDPGLGLRLIYFSYDVKMKEKGDIPEGYSVSREKKERFSLILESASTNQTSMYLCASSQIYEKLFFGSGTQLSVL.

In this sample, this clone turned up once. The chain uses TRBV5-4 and TRBJ2-1; D is tentatively TRBD1 or TRBD2 (5 bases each). V dropped 2 bases and J dropped 4 bases, with 10 bases sitting between them. CDR1 and CDR2 (germline): SGHNT, YYREEE (reference sequence). The CDR3 is made up of 14 amino acids. As DNA, the CDR3 is TGTGCCAGCAGCTTTTTTGGGGGATACAATGAGCAGTTCTTC. It codes for CASSFFGGYNEQFF.

This clone was recorded only once. The chain recombines TRBV28 with TRBJ1-4, with no clear D. Germline loops: CDR1 MDHEN, CDR2 SYDVKM. The CDR3 consists of 14 residues. The V and J ends lost 10 bases and 0 bases respectively, with 12 bases between them. The CDR3 region has the DNA TGTGCCACGTCTCCGCCTGCAACTAATGAAAAACTGTTTTTT. Translation: CATSPPATNEKLFF.

The chain recombines TRBV7-9 with TRBJ1-1; D might be TRBD1 (6 bases). Germline V gene data show CDR1 as SEHNR and CDR2 as FQNEAQ (reference sequence). V was clipped by 8 bases and J by 5 bases, with 15 bases between them. The CDR3 covers 13 residues. Here the CDR3 reads CASGPRGDTEAFF. CDR3 in DNA: TGTGCCAGCGGTCCTAGGGGGGATACTGAAGCTTTCTTT.

The chain has TRBV30 and TRBJ1-1, with unresolved D. Germline CDR1 GTSNPN, CDR2 SVGIG (reference sequence). The CDR3 consists of 11 residues. V was shortened by 5 bases and J by 8 bases, with 12 bases between the two germline ends. The CDR3 region is CAWRWETEAFF. The CDR3 nucleotides read TGTGCCTGGCGGTGGGAAACCGAAGCTTTCTTT.

The genes are TRBV18 and TRBJ2-1, with 7 bases matching TRBD1. J was trimmed by 0 bases and V by 2 bases; bases with no gene match: 1. Germline V gene sequence: CDR1 KGHSH, CDR2 LQKENI. The CDR3 is made up of 15 amino acids. CDR3 sequence (DNA): TGTGCCAGCTCACCAACAGGGGCCTCCTACAATGAGCAGTTCTTC. Translating it yields CASSPTGASYNEQFF.

This clone was observed a handful of times. V usage is TRBV10-3 and J usage is TRBJ1-1, with D unclear. Germline CDR1 ENHRY, CDR2 SYGVKD. The ends were cut back, 0 bases at V and 2 bases at J, with 10 bases in the middle. The CDR3 totals 15 residues. Here the CDR3 reads CAISESYDPNTEAFF. The CDR3 DNA reads TGTGCCATCAGTGAGTCATATGACCCCAACACTGAAGCTTTCTTT.

The V gene is TRBV19, the J gene TRBJ2-5, with D perhaps being TRBD1 or TRBD2 (6 bases each). Germline V lookup: CDR1 LNHDA, CDR2 SQIVND (reference sequence). This CDR3 is 15 amino acids long. V lost 1 base and J 4 bases, leaving 13 bases between the germline ends. CDR3 residues: CASSIGGASRETQYF. CDR3 nucleotides: TGTGCCAGTAGTATAGGGGGGGCCTCTCGAGAGACCCAGTACTTC.

This clone turned up a few times. The chain combines TRBV4-1 with TRBJ2-7; 14 bases are shared with TRBD2. Germline trimming cut 2 bases from V and 4 bases from J; bases unmatched to any gene: 4. The CDR3 is 16 amino acids. Germline V gives CDR1 MGHRA, CDR2 YSYEKL. The CDR3 nucleotides read TGCGCCAGCAGCCAACCGACTAGCGGGAGGGCTTACGAGCAGTACTTC. This encodes CASSQPTSGRAYEQYF.

The J gene is TRBJ2-7, the V gene TRBV7-2; unclear D gene. The V gene's germline CDR1 is SGHTA and CDR2 FQGNSA. The CDR3 runs to 13 residues. V lost 1 base and J lost 2, with 6 bases in between. CDR3 in amino acids: CASSLDNTYEQYF. CDR3 DNA sequence: TGTGCCAGCAGCTTAGACAACACCTACGAGCAGTACTTC.

The chain joins TRBV12-3 or TRBV12-4 to TRBJ1-2; D is perhaps TRBD1 (6 bases). This CDR3 contains 13 residues. The V and J ends lost 2 bases and 7 bases respectively, with 11 bases between them. As DNA, the CDR3 is TGTGCCAGCAGTTTATTGACAGGCTCTGGCTACACCTTC. Protein sequence: CASSLLTGSGYTF.

This clone was recorded a few times. The chain joins TRBV18 to TRBJ2-7; D ambiguous. This CDR3 region has 12 residues. Trimming shortened V by 3 bases and J by 5 bases, and 8 bases separated the two germline ends. Germline V gene lookup returns CDR1 KGHSH and CDR2 LQKENI. DNA for the CDR3: TGTGCCAGCTCACCCAAACCCGACGAGCAGTACTTC. Its translation is CASSPKPDEQYF. The complete variable domain, with remaining parts taken from reference TRBV18 and TRBJ2-7, reads NAGVMQNPRHLVRRRGQEARLRCSPMKGHSHVYWYRQLPEEGLKFMVYLQKENIIDESGMPKERFSAEFPKEGPSILRIQQVVRGDSAAYFCASSPKPDEQYFGPGTRLTVT.

The V gene is TRBV7-8, the J gene TRBJ1-1; no definite D call. Germline loops: CDR1 SGHVS, CDR2 FQNEAQ. V dropped 5 bases and J dropped 3 bases, with 10 bases sitting between them. The CDR3 totals 13 residues. The CDR3 DNA is TGTGCCAGCAGCCGGAGGGAGGACACTGAAGCTTTCTTT. Translating gives CASSRREDTEAFF.

This chain uses TRBV10-3 with TRBJ1-1, with D possibly matching TRBD1 (6 bases). The CDR3 has 11 residues. Trimming took off 11 bases at V and 1 base at J, with 8 bases between the two ends. Germline loops: CDR1 ENHRY, CDR2 SYGVKD. The CDR3 region is CAVTGNTEAFF. The CDR3 DNA reads TGTGCCGTGACAGGGAACACTGAAGCTTTCTTT.

The gene calls are TRBV4-1 and TRBJ1-2; 9 nucleotides match TRBD1. Germline assignment: CDR1 MGHRA and CDR2 YSYEKL. The CDR3 runs 17 residues. After removal of 4 bases from V and 4 bases from J, the junction contained 13 bases not matched to a gene. The CDR3 loop is CASSPLGSGQGRYGYTF. The CDR3 DNA reads as TGCGCCAGCAGCCCCCTGGGCTCGGGACAGGGCCGCTATGGCTACACCTTC.

The rearrangement joins TRBV6-2 or TRBV6-3 to TRBJ2-3; 7 positions agree with TRBD1. The CDR3 consists of 16 residues. Losses at the gene ends were 2 bases for V and 10 bases for J; bases not matched to a gene: 15. The V gene's germline CDR1 is MNHEY and CDR2 SVGEGT. The CDR3 DNA reads TGTGCCAGCAGTTACAGGCTTATGCCTAACCAGGGGGCGCAGTATTTT. Protein: CASSYRLMPNQGAQYF.

The CDR3 DNA follows: TGTGCCAGCTCTCAGCCTCCCTGGGGGCAGCCCCAGCATTTT. Translating it yields CASSQPPWGQPQHF. The V gene is TRBV28, the J gene TRBJ1-5; a possible D gene is TRBD1 (5 bases). With 8 bases removed from V and 7 bases from J, the gap between germline ends came to 18 bases. The V gene's germline CDR1 is MDHEN and CDR2 SYDVKM. This CDR3 contains 14 residues.

This clone was found a few times. Distinct nucleotide sequences in the sample also encode this CDR3. This chain links TRBV27 with TRBJ1-2; weak D call: TRBD1 (5 bases). Trimming removed 2 bases from V and 2 bases from J, with 9 bases in between. Germline V gene sequence: CDR1 MNHEY, CDR2 SMNVEV (reference sequence). This CDR3 spans 14 amino acids. CDR3 coding DNA: TGTGCCAGCAGTTTAGGGGGTGGGAACTATGGCTACACCTTC. It specifies CASSLGGGNYGYTF.

The rearrangement joins TRBV29-1 to TRBJ2-2, with D perhaps matching TRBD1 or TRBD2 (5 bases each). The CDR3 length is 14 residues. V gave up 6 bases and J gave up 0 bases, with 11 bases separating them. Per the germline V gene, CDR1 is SQVTM and CDR2 is ANQGSEA. The CDR3 nucleotides are TGCAGCGTGGGAGACAGAGCGAACACCGGGGAGCTGTTTTTT. Translation: CSVGDRANTGELFF.

In this sample, this clone turned up once. CDR3 residues: CASSLALDPYEQYF. CDR3 DNA sequence: TGCGCCAGCAGCTTGGCGCTAGATCCCTACGAGCAGTACTTC. The chain recombines TRBV5-1 with TRBJ2-7; D gene unclear. The CDR3 consists of 14 residues. Germline V gives CDR1 SGHRS, CDR2 YFSETQ. Trimming cost V 0 bases and J 2 bases, with 9 bases left between them.

V usage is TRBV6-2 or TRBV6-3 and J usage is TRBJ2-7; D is perhaps TRBD1 (5 bases). Germline CDR1 and CDR2: MNHEY and SVGEGT. CDR3 length: 14 residues. Trimming left V 5 bases short and J 2 bases short, with 13 bases between. The CDR3 reads CASSTLWGAYEQYF. CDR3 in DNA: TGTGCCAGCAGTACACTATGGGGCGCCTACGAGCAGTACTTC.

V gene TRBV9 combines with J gene TRBJ1-6; TRBD1 agrees at 7 bases. The junction had 4 bases not matched to a gene; V was cut back by 3 bases and J by 7 bases. The length of the CDR3 is 14 residues. Germline CDR1 reads SGDLS; CDR2 reads YYNGEE. In DNA form, the CDR3 reads TGTGCCAGCAGCGGAGGGACAGCCAATTCACCCCTCCACTTT. The encoded protein is CASSGGTANSPLHF.

The chain employs TRBV7-2 and TRBJ1-2, with 9 bases matching TRBD1. Germline loops: CDR1 SGHTA, CDR2 FQGNSA. V gave up 2 bases and J gave up 6 bases; unmatched junction bases: 4. The CDR3 has 14 residues. The CDR3 nucleotides are TGTGCCAGCAGCTTAACGGGACAGGGCCATGGCTACACCTTC. Translating gives CASSLTGQGHGYTF.